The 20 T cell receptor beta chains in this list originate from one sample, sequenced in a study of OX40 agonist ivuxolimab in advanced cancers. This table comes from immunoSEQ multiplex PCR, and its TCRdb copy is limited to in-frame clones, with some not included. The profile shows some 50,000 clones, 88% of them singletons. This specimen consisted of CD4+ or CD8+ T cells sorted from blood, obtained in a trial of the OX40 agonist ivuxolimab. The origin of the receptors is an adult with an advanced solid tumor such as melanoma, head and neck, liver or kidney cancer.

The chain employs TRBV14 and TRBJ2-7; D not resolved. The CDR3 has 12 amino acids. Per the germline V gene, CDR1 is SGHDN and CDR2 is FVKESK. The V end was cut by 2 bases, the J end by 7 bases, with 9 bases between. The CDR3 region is CASSQSTPEQYF. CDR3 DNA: TGTGCCAGCAGCCAAAGTACCCCAGAGCAGTACTTC.

CDR3 DNA sequence: TGCGCCAGCAGCGCGGGACAGTCCACCGGGGAGCTGTTTTTT. As protein: CASSAGQSTGELFF. The chain links TRBV5-1 to TRBJ2-2; possibly TRBD1 for D (7 bases). In germline, CDR1 is SGHRS, CDR2 YFSETQ. CDR3 length: 14 amino acids. The V gene lost 4 bases and the J gene lost 4 bases, with 11 bases spanning the gap.

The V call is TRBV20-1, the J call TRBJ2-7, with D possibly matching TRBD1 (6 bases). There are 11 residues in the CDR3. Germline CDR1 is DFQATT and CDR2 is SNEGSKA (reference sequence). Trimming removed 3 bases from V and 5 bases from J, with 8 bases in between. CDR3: CSASSGDEQYF. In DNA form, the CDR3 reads TGCAGTGCTAGTTCAGGGGACGAGCAGTACTTC.

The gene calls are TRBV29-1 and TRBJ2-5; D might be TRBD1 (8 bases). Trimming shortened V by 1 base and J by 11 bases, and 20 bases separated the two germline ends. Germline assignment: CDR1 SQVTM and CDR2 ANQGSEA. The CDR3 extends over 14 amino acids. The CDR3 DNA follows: TGCAGCGTTGAAGCGACAGGGGCGGCGGGAGAGCAGTACTTC. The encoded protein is CSVEATGAAGEQYF.

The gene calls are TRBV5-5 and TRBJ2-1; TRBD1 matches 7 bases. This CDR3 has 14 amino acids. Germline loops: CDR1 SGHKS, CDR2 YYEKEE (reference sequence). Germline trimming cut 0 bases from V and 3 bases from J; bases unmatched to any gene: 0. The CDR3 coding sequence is TGTGCCAGCAGCTTGGGACAGGGCTACAATGAGCAGTTCTTC. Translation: CASSLGQGYNEQFF.

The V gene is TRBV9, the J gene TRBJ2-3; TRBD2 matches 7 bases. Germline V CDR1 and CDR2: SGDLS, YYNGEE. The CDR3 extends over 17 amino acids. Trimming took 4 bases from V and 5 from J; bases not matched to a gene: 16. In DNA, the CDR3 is TGTGCCAGCAGCCAAGGCCGGGGGACTATCTCCGGAGATACGCAGTATTTT. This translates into CASSQGRGTISGDTQYF.

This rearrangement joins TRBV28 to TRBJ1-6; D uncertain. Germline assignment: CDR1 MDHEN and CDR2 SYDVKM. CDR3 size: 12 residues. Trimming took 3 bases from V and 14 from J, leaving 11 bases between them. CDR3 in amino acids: CASSLPRGALHF. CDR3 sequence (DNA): TGTGCCAGCAGTTTGCCCCGTGGAGCCCTCCACTTT.

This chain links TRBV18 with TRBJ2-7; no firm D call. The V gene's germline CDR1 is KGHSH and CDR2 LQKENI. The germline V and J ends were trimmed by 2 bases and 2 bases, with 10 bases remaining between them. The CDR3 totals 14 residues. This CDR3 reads CASSPIGFPYEQYF. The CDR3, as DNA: TGTGCCAGCTCACCAATAGGATTTCCCTACGAGCAGTACTTC.

This CDR3 reads CASSRTALKTRTF. CDR3 DNA: TGTGCCAGCAGTCGGACGGCCCTCAAAACTAGGACCTTC. The chain has TRBV28 and TRBJ1-2; no definite D call. V was trimmed by 5 bases and J by 14 bases, leaving 21 bases between them. Germline assignment: CDR1 MDHEN and CDR2 SYDVKM. The CDR3 has 13 residues.

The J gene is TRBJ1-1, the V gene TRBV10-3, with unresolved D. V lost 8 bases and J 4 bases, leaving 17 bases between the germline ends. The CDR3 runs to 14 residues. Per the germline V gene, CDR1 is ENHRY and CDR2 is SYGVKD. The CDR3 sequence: CAIRQEPLGTEAFF. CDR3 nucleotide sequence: TGTGCCATCCGGCAGGAGCCCCTTGGCACTGAAGCTTTCTTT.

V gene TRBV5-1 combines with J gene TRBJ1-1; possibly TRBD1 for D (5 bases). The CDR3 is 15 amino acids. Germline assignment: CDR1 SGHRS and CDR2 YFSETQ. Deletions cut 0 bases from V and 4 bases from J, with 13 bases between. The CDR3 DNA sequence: TGCGCCAGCAGCTTGGAGGGATGGGGCTCCACTGAAGCTTTCTTT. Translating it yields CASSLEGWGSTEAFF.

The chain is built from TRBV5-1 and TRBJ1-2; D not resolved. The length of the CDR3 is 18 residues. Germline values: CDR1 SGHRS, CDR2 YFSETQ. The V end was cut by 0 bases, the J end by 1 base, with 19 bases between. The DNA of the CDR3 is TGCGCCAGCAGCTTGGGTTCGGCACAAGCTAGTATTAACTATGGCTACACCTTC. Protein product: CASSLGSAQASINYGYTF.

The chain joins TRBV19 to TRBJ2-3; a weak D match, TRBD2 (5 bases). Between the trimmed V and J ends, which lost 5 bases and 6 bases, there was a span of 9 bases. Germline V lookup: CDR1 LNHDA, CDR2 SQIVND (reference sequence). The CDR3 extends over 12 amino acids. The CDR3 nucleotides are TGTGCCAGTAGTTGGCGGAGGGATACGCAGTATTTT. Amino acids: CASSWRRDTQYF.

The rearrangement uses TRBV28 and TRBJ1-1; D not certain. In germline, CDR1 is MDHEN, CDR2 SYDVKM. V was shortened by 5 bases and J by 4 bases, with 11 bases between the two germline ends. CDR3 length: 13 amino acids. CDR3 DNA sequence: TGTGCCAGCAGTGCCACAGTCAGCACTGAAGCTTTCTTT. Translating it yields CASSATVSTEAFF.

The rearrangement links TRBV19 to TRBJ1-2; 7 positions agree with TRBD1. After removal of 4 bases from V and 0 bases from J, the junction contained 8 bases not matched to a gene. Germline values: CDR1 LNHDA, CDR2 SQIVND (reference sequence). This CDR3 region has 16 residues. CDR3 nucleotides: TGTGCCAGTAGTAAAACTCCCGGGACAGCTAACTATGGCTACACCTTC. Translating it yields CASSKTPGTANYGYTF.

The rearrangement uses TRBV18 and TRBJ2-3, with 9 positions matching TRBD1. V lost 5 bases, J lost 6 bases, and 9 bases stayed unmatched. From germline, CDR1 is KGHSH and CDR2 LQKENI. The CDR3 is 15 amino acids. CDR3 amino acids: CASSEYRGPEDTQYF. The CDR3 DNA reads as TGTGCCAGCTCAGAATACAGGGGGCCGGAGGATACGCAGTATTTT.

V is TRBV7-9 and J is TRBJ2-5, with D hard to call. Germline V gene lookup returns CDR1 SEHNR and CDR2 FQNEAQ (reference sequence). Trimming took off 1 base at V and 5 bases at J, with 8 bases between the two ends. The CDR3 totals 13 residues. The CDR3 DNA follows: TGTGCCAGCAGCTTAGGATGGGCTGAGACCCAGTACTTC. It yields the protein CASSLGWAETQYF.

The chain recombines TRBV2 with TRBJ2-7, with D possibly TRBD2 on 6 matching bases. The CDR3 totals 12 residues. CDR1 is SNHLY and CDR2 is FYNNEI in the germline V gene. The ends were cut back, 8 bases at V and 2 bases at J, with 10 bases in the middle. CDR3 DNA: TGTGCCAGCCGGGACTCCGCCTACGAGCAGTACTTC. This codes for CASRDSAYEQYF.

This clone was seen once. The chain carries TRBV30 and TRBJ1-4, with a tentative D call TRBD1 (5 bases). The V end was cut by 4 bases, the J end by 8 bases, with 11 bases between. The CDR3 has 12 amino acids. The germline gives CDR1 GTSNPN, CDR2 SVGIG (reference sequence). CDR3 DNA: TGTGCCTGGAAAGGGCCAGGGGAAAAACTGTTTTTT. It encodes CAWKGPGEKLFF.

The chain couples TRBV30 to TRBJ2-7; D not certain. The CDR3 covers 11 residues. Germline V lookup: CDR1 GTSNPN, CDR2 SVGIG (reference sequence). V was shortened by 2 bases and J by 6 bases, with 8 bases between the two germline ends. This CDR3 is CAWSLGREQYF. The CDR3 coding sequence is TGTGCCTGGAGTCTAGGACGCGAGCAGTACTTC.